This T cell receptor beta chain was found in a study of CD8+ T cells in alopecia areata. About the research overall: Treated patients' severity was scored by percentage of affected scalp area.

The germline V gene has CDR1 SGHDT and CDR2 YYEEEE. V was clipped by 2 bases and J by 2 bases, with 14 bases between them. This CDR3 is 15 amino acids long. This clone has only one observation. The antigen remains unidentified. Treatment here: oral pan-JAK inhibitor, 5-10 mg twice daily. Researchers took lesional scalp punch biopsies and peripheral blood from people who were alopecia areata patients. Extracted RNA was reverse transcribed, and the resulting cDNA served as sequencing template. Profiling relied on immunoSEQ multiplex PCR, and the TCRdb table lists in-frame clones only, not all of them. The data hold about 210,000 clones, with just over 65% observed a single time. Study-wide points: In lesional scalp, particularly from alopecia totalis/universalis, clonality was higher than in normal scalp. Scalp samples also yield sequences of resident alphabeta T cells from normal skin.

This material consisted of CD4+ T cells sorted from blood, taken between weeks 43 and 45, from a patient treated with tofacitinib. The clonotype originates from a human donor with alopecia areata. The genes are TRBV5-6 and TRBJ2-7, with D perhaps being TRBD1 or TRBD2 (6 bases each). CDR3 region: CASSFAQGLPYEQYF. CDR3 sequence (DNA): TGTGCCAGCAGCTTTGCACAGGGACTTCCCTACGAGCAGTACTTC.